These 10 T cell receptor beta chains originate from one sample sequenced in a study of shared clonotypes between healthy human individuals. Here immunoSEQ multiplex PCR was the method, and the copy in TCRdb shows in-frame clones only, minus some. The sample shows a few hundred thousand clones, 60% to 70% of them seen only once. The source material was memory CD4+ T cells sorted from blood. Subset noted: CD45RA-negative fraction. Receptor source: a young man in good health.

This chain joins TRBV18 and TRBJ1-5; no definite D call. With 3 bases removed from V and 4 bases from J, the gap between germline ends came to 7 bases. Per the germline V gene, CDR1 is KGHSH and CDR2 is LQKENI. This CDR3 comprises 13 residues. DNA for the CDR3: TGTGCCAGCTCACCGGGTGGAAATCAGCCCCAGCATTTT. It translates to CASSPGGNQPQHF.

The genes are TRBV5-4 and TRBJ1-2; D is perhaps TRBD1 (5 bases). The CDR3 spans 14 residues. From germline, CDR1 is SGHNT and CDR2 YYREEE (reference sequence). Between the trimmed V and J ends, which lost 3 bases and 8 bases, there was a span of 17 bases. Written as DNA, the CDR3 is TGTGCCAGCAGCTCGCTTGCCAGGGCAGAGGGCTACACCTTC. Translating gives CASSSLARAEGYTF.

This clone occurred a few times. The chain combines TRBV10-3 with TRBJ2-1, with TRBD2 matching 10 bases. Germline values: CDR1 ENHRY, CDR2 SYGVKD. V lost 0 bases to trimming and J lost 7 bases; unmatched junction nucleotides: 3. The CDR3 has 15 amino acids. The CDR3 sequence is CAISESPGLANEQFF. In DNA, the CDR3 is TGTGCCATCAGTGAGTCTCCGGGACTAGCGAATGAGCAGTTCTTC.

The V gene is TRBV9, the J gene TRBJ2-2; 10 nucleotides match TRBD2. Germline-derived CDR1 and CDR2 are SGDLS and YYNGEE. CDR3 length: 16 residues. With V trimmed by 2 bases and J by 5 bases, 6 bases remained unmatched. The CDR3 reads CASSVRTSGGTGELFF. Written as DNA, the CDR3 is TGTGCCAGCAGCGTGAGGACTAGCGGAGGAACCGGGGAGCTGTTTTTT. Looking up the rest from reference TRBV9 and TRBJ2-2 gives the full variable domain: DSGVTQTPKHLITATGQRVTLRCSPRSGDLSVYWYQQSLDQGLQFLIQYYNGEERAKGNILERFSAQQFPDLHSELNLSSLELGDSALYFCASSVRTSGGTGELFFGEGSRLTVL.

This chain links TRBV10-3 with TRBJ1-5, with D possibly TRBD1 on 5 matching bases. The length of the CDR3 is 15 residues. V dropped 2 bases and J dropped 2 bases, with 10 bases sitting between them. The V gene's germline CDR1 is ENHRY and CDR2 SYGVKD. CDR3 DNA sequence: TGTGCCATCAGTGAGGAACAGGTTGGCAATCAGCCCCAGCATTTT. Translation: CAISEEQVGNQPQHF.

This clone was picked up a small number of times. The chain employs TRBV4-3 and TRBJ2-7; the match to TRBD2 covers 12 bases. This CDR3 region has 15 residues. Germline values: CDR1 LGHNA, CDR2 YSLEER. Losses at the gene ends were 1 base for V and 6 bases for J; bases not matched to a gene: 4. The CDR3 is CASSQVLAGGLEQYF. The CDR3 DNA reads as TGCGCCAGCAGCCAAGTACTAGCGGGAGGTCTCGAGCAGTACTTC.

The genes are TRBV6-5 and TRBJ2-1, with 13 positions matching TRBD2. With 4 bases clipped from V and 5 bases from J, the junction kept 2 bases outside the gene matches. Germline CDR1 reads MNHEY; CDR2 reads SVGAGI. The CDR3 sequence is 15 residues long. CDR3 DNA: TGTGCCAGCAGTTCCGGACTAGCGGGGGACAATGAGCAGTTCTTC. Its translation: CASSSGLAGDNEQFF.

This clone was found a few times. The chain carries TRBV5-1 and TRBJ2-2; TRBD2 aligns across 10 bases. From germline, CDR1 is SGHRS and CDR2 YFSETQ. This CDR3 spans 14 amino acids. J lost 5 bases, V lost 3 bases, and 1 base had no gene match. CDR3 DNA: TGCGCCAGCAGCTGGACTAGCGGTACCGGGGAGCTGTTTTTT. It is translated as CASSWTSGTGELFF.

This clone was detected only a few times. Within the sample, other DNA sequences also encode this same CDR3. The chain joins TRBV11-2 to TRBJ1-5; no clear D. Germline loops: CDR1 SGHAT, CDR2 FQNNGV. The CDR3 has 13 residues. V shed 5 bases and J shed 10 bases, with 15 bases lying between them. This chain's CDR3 is CASSLTSKDPQHF. The DNA of the CDR3 is TGTGCCAGCAGCCTGACAAGTAAGGATCCCCAGCATTTT. Complete variable domain (other parts from reference TRBV11-2 and TRBJ1-5): EAGVAQSPRYKIIEKRQSVAFWCNPISGHATLYWYQQILGQGPKLLIQFQNNGVVDDSQLPKDRFSAERLKGVDSTLKIQPAKLEDSAVYLCASSLTSKDPQHFGDGTRLSIL.

The CDR3 nucleotides are TGTGCCAGCGGGGGGCAGCCCCAGCATTTT. It yields the protein CASGGQPQHF. This sequence joins TRBV6-6 and TRBJ1-5, with D perhaps matching TRBD1 (5 bases). The CDR3 has 10 amino acids. Germline CDR1 reads MNHNY; CDR2 reads SVGAGI (reference sequence). The V gene lost 8 bases and the J gene lost 7 bases, with 6 bases spanning the gap.